This T cell receptor beta chain is from a study of blood T cells in healthy people across ages. This clonotype was observed a few times. The CDR3 is 15 amino acids. In germline, CDR1 is LGHNA, CDR2 YSLEER. Primed by a sample-barcoded 5' primer and a J-beta primer mix, a second PCR proceeded for about 7 to 11 cycles. MiXCR, applied by TCRdb to the 5' RACE reads, yields one record per CDR3 protein. Counted here are fewer than 750,000 distinct CDR3 sequences, around 50% occurring once; the ten biggest clones make up roughly 25%. Specimen: blood. This clonotype was sampled from a man of 80 years or more in good health. The V call is TRBV4-3, the J call TRBJ2-4; D might be TRBD1 or TRBD2, each matching 5 bases. The J call may be in error: the DNA end matches TRBJ2-7 better. This CDR3 is CASSQGRGSFYEQYF. The CDR3, as DNA: TGCGCCAGCAGCCAAGGTCGGGGCAGTTTCTACGAGCAGTACTTC.